The 19 T cell receptor beta chains below all came from one sample that was sequenced in a study of shared clonotypes between healthy human individuals. Using immunoSEQ multiplex PCR, the repertoire was profiled, and TCRdb retains in-frame clones only, with some absent. The sample has 2 million to 2.5 million clones, less than 95% seen once; the top ten hold approximately 0.39%. The material sequenced was naive CD4+ T cells from PBMCs. As to subset: CD45RA+ positively selected. The receptor set was obtained from a man younger than 35 in good health. Some clones in this sample may be carry-over from other donors' samples.

V is TRBV6-1 and J is TRBJ2-5; D assignment may be TRBD1 or TRBD2 (5 bases each). The germline gives CDR1 MNHNS, CDR2 SASEGT. The CDR3 extends over 15 amino acids. Between the trimmed V and J ends, which lost 7 bases and 0 bases, there was a span of 15 bases. CDR3 bases: TGTGCCAGCACCATTACGAGGGGTGACCAAGAGACCCAGTACTTC. As protein: CASTITRGDQETQYF.

The CDR3 is CAISEGSLEGEKLFF. The CDR3 bases are TGTGCCATCAGTGAGGGGTCGTTAGAGGGGGAAAAACTGTTTTTT. This chain uses TRBV10-3 with TRBJ1-4, with D possibly matching TRBD1 (5 bases). The CDR3 sequence is 15 residues long. Trimming took off 2 bases at V and 8 bases at J, with 15 bases between the two ends. The germline gives CDR1 ENHRY, CDR2 SYGVKD.

This clone has only a few counts. The chain is built from TRBV14 and TRBJ2-4; D may be TRBD1 (5 bases). Germline V gene data show CDR1 as SGHDN and CDR2 as FVKESK. This CDR3 contains 13 residues. V shed 0 bases and J shed 6 bases, with 6 bases lying between them. CDR3 in amino acids: CASSQDTGNIQYF. CDR3 nucleotides: TGTGCCAGCAGCCAAGATACAGGAAACATTCAGTACTTC. Variable domain in full (rest from reference TRBV14 and TRBJ2-4): EAGVTQFPSHSVIEKGQTVTLRCDPISGHDNLYWYRRVMGKEIKFLLHFVKESKQDESGMPNNRFLAERTGGTYSTLKVQPAELEDSGVYFCASSQDTGNIQYFGAGTRLSVL.

This chain links TRBV7-8 with TRBJ1-2; the D gene is possibly TRBD1 (5 bases). Germline lookup yields CDR1 SGHVS and CDR2 FQNEAQ. The CDR3 extends over 15 amino acids. V lost 5 bases to trimming and J lost 1 base, with 14 bases between them. Written as DNA, the CDR3 is TGTGCCAGCAGCCCTTCTCGGGGGGTTAACTATGGCTACACCTTC. Its protein is CASSPSRGVNYGYTF.

The chain combines TRBV30 with TRBJ2-3, with TRBD1 matching over 9 bases. The CDR3 sequence is 12 residues long. Looked up from germline, CDR1 is GTSNPN and CDR2 is SVGIG (reference sequence). Trimming at V came to 7 bases and at J to 3 bases, leaving 2 bases not matched to a gene. Written as DNA, the CDR3 is TGTGCCTTAGGACAGGGGACAGATACGCAGTATTTT. This gives the protein CALGQGTDTQYF.

The chain recombines TRBV20-1 with TRBJ2-1, with 8 positions matching TRBD2. J lost 16 bases, V lost 3 bases, and 5 bases had no gene match. The CDR3 has 10 amino acids. Germline V lookup: CDR1 DFQATT, CDR2 SNEGSKA (reference sequence). The CDR3 nucleotides read TGCAGTGCTAGCGGGAGGGCCAGATTCTTC. As protein: CSASGRARFF.

The CDR3 region has the DNA TGTGCCAGCACTTCAAGTGGAGCGGACCACATAGCCAAAAACATTCAGTACTTC. As protein: CASTSSGADHIAKNIQYF. The chain uses TRBV28 and TRBJ2-4; D might be TRBD2 (5 bases). This CDR3 has 18 amino acids. Trimming removed 7 bases from V and 0 bases from J, with 22 bases in between. Per the germline V gene, CDR1 is MDHEN and CDR2 is SYDVKM.

The chain couples TRBV5-4 to TRBJ2-1; the D is unclear. Trimming took 1 base from V and 9 from J, leaving 8 bases between them. There are 12 residues in the CDR3. From germline, CDR1 is SGHNT and CDR2 YYREEE (reference sequence). In nucleotides, the CDR3 is TGTGCCAGCAGCTTGTATGCCGCTGAGCAGTTCTTC. It yields the protein CASSLYAAEQFF.

V gene TRBV18 combines with J gene TRBJ1-1, with D possibly being TRBD1 (5 bases). The germline CDR1 and CDR2 sequences are KGHSH and LQKENI. With 1 base removed from V and 4 bases from J, the gap between germline ends came to 13 bases. This CDR3 comprises 15 residues. The CDR3 here is CASSPRWPGGTEAFF. CDR3 DNA: TGTGCCAGCTCACCACGGTGGCCGGGGGGCACTGAAGCTTTCTTT.

The genes are TRBV5-4 and TRBJ1-2, with 8 bases fitting TRBD1. The germline gives CDR1 SGHNT, CDR2 YYREEE (reference sequence). The CDR3 is 13 residues long. Trimming removed 5 bases from V and 5 bases from J; junction bases left unmatched: 5. The CDR3 spells CASRGQDGYGYTF. The CDR3 bases are TGTGCCAGCAGGGGACAGGACGGATATGGCTACACCTTC.

V is TRBV6-6 and J is TRBJ1-1, with TRBD1 identical over 9 bases. Trimming removed 2 bases from V and 7 bases from J; junction bases left unmatched: 2. The germline gives CDR1 MNHNY, CDR2 SVGAGI (reference sequence). CDR3 length: 13 amino acids. The CDR3 here is CASSYRDRVEAFF. In DNA form, the CDR3 reads TGTGCCAGCAGTTACCGGGACAGGGTTGAAGCTTTCTTT.

V usage is TRBV7-2 and J usage is TRBJ2-5; 8 bases are a match to TRBD2. The V and J ends lost 4 bases and 2 bases, in that order; junction bases with no gene match: 9. The CDR3 is 16 residues long. The germline gives CDR1 SGHTA, CDR2 FQGNSA. CDR3 protein: CASSWGLVQGQETQYF. For the CDR3, the DNA is TGTGCCAGCAGCTGGGGACTAGTGCAAGGGCAAGAGACCCAGTACTTC.

This chain joins TRBV20-1 and TRBJ2-7, with D perhaps TRBD2 (5 bases). Germline V gene sequence: CDR1 DFQATT, CDR2 SNEGSKA (reference sequence). The CDR3 is 11 residues long. Trimming cost V 6 bases and J 8 bases, with 14 bases left between them. CDR3 loop: CSAPDFSQQYF. Here the CDR3 DNA reads TGCAGTGCCCCGGACTTCAGTCAGCAGTACTTC.

CDR3 protein: CASRGQQTTTGELFF. DNA of the CDR3: TGCGCCAGCAGAGGGCAGCAGACCACGACCGGGGAGCTGTTTTTT. The chain uses TRBV4-1 and TRBJ2-2; D call uncertain. Germline loops: CDR1 MGHRA, CDR2 YSYEKL. This CDR3 is 15 amino acids long. V was cut by 6 bases and J by 5 bases, with 16 bases left in between.

The J gene is TRBJ1-3, the V gene TRBV18; no clear D gene. The CDR3 loop spans 14 amino acids. The germline V and J ends were trimmed by 4 bases and 0 bases, with 7 bases remaining between them. Germline CDR1 reads KGHSH; CDR2 reads LQKENI. This chain's CDR3 is CASSLRDSGNTIYF. The CDR3 coding sequence is TGTGCCAGCTCACTCCGGGACTCTGGAAACACCATATATTTT.

The gene calls are TRBV7-8 and TRBJ2-6, with 8 bases identical to TRBD2. V lost 6 bases and J lost 2; bases outside the gene matches: 9. Germline values: CDR1 SGHVS, CDR2 FQNEAQ. The CDR3 runs to 17 residues. In DNA form, the CDR3 reads TGTGCCAGCAGAACAATCCAAGCGGGAGCTGGGGCCAACGTCCTGACTTTC. Amino acids: CASRTIQAGAGANVLTF. The full variable domain, its missing parts supplied by reference TRBV7-8 and TRBJ2-6, is GAGVSQSPRYKVAKRGQDVALRCDPISGHVSLFWYQQALGQGPEFLTYFQNEAQLDKSGLPSDRFFAERPEGSVSTLKIQRTQQEDSAVYLCASRTIQAGAGANVLTFGAGSRLTVL.

The chain employs TRBV25-1 and TRBJ1-1, with 7 bases fitting TRBD1. Germline CDR1 is MGHDK and CDR2 is SYGVNS. V was pared by 6 bases and J by 4 bases, with 5 bases of the junction left unmatched. This CDR3 is 13 amino acids long. CDR3 nucleotides: TGTGCCAGCAGCCGACAGGGATCCACTGAAGCTTTCTTT. It codes for CASSRQGSTEAFF.

The chain couples TRBV14 to TRBJ2-1; no clear D gene. The CDR3 has 11 amino acids. Trimming cost V 0 bases and J 10 bases, with 4 bases left between them. Germline V gene data show CDR1 as SGHDN and CDR2 as FVKESK. CDR3 loop: CASSQEFEQFF. The CDR3 DNA is TGTGCCAGCAGCCAAGAATTCGAGCAGTTCTTC.

CDR3 nucleotide sequence: TGTGCCAGCAGTTCGCTGGGAGGGAGGGGCTATGGCTACACCTTC. Protein product: CASSSLGGRGYGYTF. The rearrangement links TRBV7-2 to TRBJ1-2, with a tentative D call TRBD1 (5 bases). Between the trimmed V and J ends, which lost 6 bases and 4 bases, there was a span of 18 bases. The CDR3 has 15 amino acids. Germline V gene lookup returns CDR1 SGHTA and CDR2 FQGNSA. The whole variable domain, filled in from reference TRBV7-2 and TRBJ1-2, reads GAGVSQSPSNKVTEKGKDVELRCDPISGHTALYWYRQSLGQGLEFLIYFQGNSAPDKSGLPSDRFSAERTGGSVSTLTIQRTQQEDSAVYLCASSSLGGRGYGYTFGSGTRLTVV.